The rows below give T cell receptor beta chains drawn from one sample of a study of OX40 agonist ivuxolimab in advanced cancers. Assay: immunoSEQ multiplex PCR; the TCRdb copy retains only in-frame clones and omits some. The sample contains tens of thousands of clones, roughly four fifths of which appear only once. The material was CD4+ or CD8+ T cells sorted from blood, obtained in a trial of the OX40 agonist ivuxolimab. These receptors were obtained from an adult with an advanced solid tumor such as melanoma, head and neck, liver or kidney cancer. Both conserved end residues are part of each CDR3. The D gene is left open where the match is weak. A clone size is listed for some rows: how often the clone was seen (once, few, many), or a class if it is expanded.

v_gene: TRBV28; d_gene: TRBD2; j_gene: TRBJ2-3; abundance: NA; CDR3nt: TGTGCCAGCAGAACGGGTAGCGGGAGGTCGGGCACAGATACGCAGTATTTT; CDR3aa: CASRTGSGRSGTDTQYF
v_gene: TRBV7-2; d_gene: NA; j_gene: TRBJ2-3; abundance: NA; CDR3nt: TGTGCCAGCAGCTTAGTAGGGACTAGCACAGATACGCAGTATTTT; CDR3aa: CASSLVGTSTDTQYF
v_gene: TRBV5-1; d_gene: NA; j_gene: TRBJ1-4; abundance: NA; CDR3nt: TGCGCCAGCAGCTTGGACGGGACTAATGAAAAACTGTTTTTT; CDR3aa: CASSLDGTNEKLFF
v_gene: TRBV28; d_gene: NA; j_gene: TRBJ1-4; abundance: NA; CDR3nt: TGTGCCAGCAGTTCGGTCCCCATATATTTACTGTTTTTT; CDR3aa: CASSSVPIYLLFF
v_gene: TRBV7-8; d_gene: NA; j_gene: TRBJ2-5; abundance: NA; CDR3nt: TGTGCCAGCAGCTTAGAGGCCAGGGGAGAGGAGACCCAGTACTTC; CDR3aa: CASSLEARGEETQYF
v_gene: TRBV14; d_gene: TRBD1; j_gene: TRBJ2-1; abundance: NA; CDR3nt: TGTGCCAGCAGCCCAACAGGACAGGGAAAGTGGGAACAGTTCTTC; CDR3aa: CASSPTGQGKWEQFF
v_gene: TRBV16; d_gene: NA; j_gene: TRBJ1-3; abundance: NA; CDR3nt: TGTGCCAGCAGCCAATACGGGGAGATTTCTGGAAACACCATATATTTT; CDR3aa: CASSQYGEISGNTIYF
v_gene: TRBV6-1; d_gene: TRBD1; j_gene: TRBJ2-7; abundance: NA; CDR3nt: TGTGCCAGCGGGTTAGGGACAGGGGAGCGCTACGAGCAGTACTTC; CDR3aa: CASGLGTGERYEQYF
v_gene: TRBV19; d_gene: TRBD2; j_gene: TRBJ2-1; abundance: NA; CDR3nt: TGTGCCAGTAGTTCCAGGGGGACTAGCGGTTACAATGAGCAGTTCTTC; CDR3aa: CASSSRGTSGYNEQFF
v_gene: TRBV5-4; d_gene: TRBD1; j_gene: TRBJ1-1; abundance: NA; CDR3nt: TGTGCCAGCAGCTTGCCGGGACAGGGCGGAGAAGCTTTCTTT; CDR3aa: CASSLPGQGGEAFF
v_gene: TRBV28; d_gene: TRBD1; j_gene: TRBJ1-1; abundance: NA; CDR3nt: TGTGCCAGCAGGCTGTTCCCTAGGGGGCAGCGTACTGAAGCTTTCTTT; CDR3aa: CASRLFPRGQRTEAFF
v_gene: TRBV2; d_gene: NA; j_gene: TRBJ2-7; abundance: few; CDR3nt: TGTGCCAGCAGTTCCCTAGCCTACGAGCAGTACTTC; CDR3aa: CASSSLAYEQYF
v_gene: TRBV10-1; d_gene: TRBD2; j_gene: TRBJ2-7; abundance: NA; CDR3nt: TGCGCCAGCAGTGAGTGGCGGGGGGCGGACGAGCAGTACTTC; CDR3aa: CASSEWRGADEQYF
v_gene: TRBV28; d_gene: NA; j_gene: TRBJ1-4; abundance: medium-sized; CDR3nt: TGTGCCAGCAGTTCAAGGGATCGGGATGAAAAACTGTTTTTT; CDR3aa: CASSSRDRDEKLFF
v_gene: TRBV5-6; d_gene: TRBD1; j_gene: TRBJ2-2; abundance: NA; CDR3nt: TGTGCCAGCAGCTACGAAGACAGGGATAACACCGGGGAGCTGTTTTTT; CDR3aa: CASSYEDRDNTGELFF
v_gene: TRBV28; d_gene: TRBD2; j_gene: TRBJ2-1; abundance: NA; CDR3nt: TGTGCCAGCACTAGCGGTTACAATGAGCAGTTCTTC; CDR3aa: CASTSGYNEQFF
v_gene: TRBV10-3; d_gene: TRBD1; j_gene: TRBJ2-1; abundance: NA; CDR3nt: TGTGCCATCAATCAACTTAACACAGGGGGTATCAATGAGCAGTTCTTC; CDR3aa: CAINQLNTGGINEQFF
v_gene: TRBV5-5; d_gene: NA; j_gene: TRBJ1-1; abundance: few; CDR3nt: TGTGCCAGCAGCTTGTTGGCCACGGCAGCTTTGAACACTGAAGCTTTCTTT; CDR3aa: CASSLLATAALNTEAFF
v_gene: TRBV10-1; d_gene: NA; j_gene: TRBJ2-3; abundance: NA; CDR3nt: TGCGCCAGCAGTGCGGAGGCCACAGATACGCAGTATTTT; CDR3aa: CASSAEATDTQYF
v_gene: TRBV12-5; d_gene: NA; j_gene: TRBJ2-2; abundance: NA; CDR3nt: TGTGCTAGTGGTTTGGCTACCCAGGGTTCCGGGACCGGGGAGCTGTTTTTT; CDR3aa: CASGLATQGSGTGELFF
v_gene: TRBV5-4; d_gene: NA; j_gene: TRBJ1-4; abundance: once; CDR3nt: TGTGCCAGCAGCGTCAAGGTCAGCGGGGGGGAAAAACTGTTTTTT; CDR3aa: CASSVKVSGGEKLFF
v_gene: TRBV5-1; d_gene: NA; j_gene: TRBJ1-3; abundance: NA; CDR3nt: TGCGCCAGCAGCTTGGTCTCTCAGGACAGAAACACCATATATTTT; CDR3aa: CASSLVSQDRNTIYF
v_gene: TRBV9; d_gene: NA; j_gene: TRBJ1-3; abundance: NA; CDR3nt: TGTGCCAGCAGCGGATCGGGACGGACCGCAGGAAACACCATATATTTT; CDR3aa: CASSGSGRTAGNTIYF